This T cell receptor beta chain derives from a study of shared clonotypes between healthy human individuals. Study outcomes and limitations: Generally, naive subsets came out with larger estimated richness than memory subsets. Across a handful of donors, naive CD4 shared 5% to 6%, naive CD8 under 4%, memory CD4 roughly 2.3%, memory CD8 around 0.36%. The four-donor shared clonotypes exceeded non-shared clonotypes in generation probability, with non-shared ones scoring lower.

Turning to this clone: Antigen unknown. The same CDR3 arises from other DNA sequences in this sample as well.

The table came from immunoSEQ multiplex PCR; TCRdb's copy has only in-frame clones and leaves some out. Of around 2.1 million clones listed, approximately 94% are singletons. The V gene's germline CDR1 is MNHEY and CDR2 SVGAGI. V lost 0 bases and J lost 2, with 11 bases in between. The CDR3 spans 16 residues. CD8 cells classed as naive were CD45RO-negative and positively selected for CCR7, excluding terminally differentiated effector memory CD45RA+ cells. Sequenced: naive CD8+ T cells from PBMCs. The chain uses TRBV6-5 and TRBJ2-1, with a weak D call TRBD1 (6 bases). This TCR was sampled from a man younger than 35 in good health. Some clones in this sample may be carry-over from other donors' samples. CDR3 DNA sequence: TGTGCCAGCAGTTACTCGGCAGGGGACACCTACAATGAGCAGTTCTTC. Translated, it gives CASSYSAGDTYNEQFF.